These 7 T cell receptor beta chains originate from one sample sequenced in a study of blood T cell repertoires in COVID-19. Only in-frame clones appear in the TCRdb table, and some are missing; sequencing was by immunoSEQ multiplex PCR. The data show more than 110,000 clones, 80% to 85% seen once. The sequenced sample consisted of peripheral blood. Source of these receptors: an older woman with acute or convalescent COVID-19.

The CDR3 DNA reads as TGTGCCAGCAGTTACAACAGGGGCTACGAGCAGTACTTC. Protein: CASSYNRGYEQYF. This chain links TRBV6-5 with TRBJ2-7; the match to TRBD1 covers 7 bases. Germline V gene data show CDR1 as MNHEY and CDR2 as SVGAGI. The V segment lost 2 bases and the J segment 3 bases; nucleotides outside the gene matches: 1. This CDR3 region has 13 residues.

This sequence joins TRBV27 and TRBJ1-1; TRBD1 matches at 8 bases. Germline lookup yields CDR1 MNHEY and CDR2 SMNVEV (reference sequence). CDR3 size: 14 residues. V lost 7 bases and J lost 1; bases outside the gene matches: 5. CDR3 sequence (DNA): TGTGCCAGCAAACGAGACAGGGGGAACACTGAAGCTTTCTTT. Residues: CASKRDRGNTEAFF.

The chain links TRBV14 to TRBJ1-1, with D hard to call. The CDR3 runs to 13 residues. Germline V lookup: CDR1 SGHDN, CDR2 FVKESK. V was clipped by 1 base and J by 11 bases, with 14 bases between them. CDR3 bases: TGTGCCAGCAGCCAAGCCTTGGGAGGGATCGCTTTCTTT. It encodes CASSQALGGIAFF.

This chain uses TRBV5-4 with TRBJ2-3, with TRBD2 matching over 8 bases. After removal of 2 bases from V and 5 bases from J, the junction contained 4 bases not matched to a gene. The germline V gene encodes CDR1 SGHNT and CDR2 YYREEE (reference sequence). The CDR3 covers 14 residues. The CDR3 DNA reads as TGTGCCAGCAGCTTAGGAGCGGGAGTAGATACGCAGTATTTT. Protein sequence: CASSLGAGVDTQYF.

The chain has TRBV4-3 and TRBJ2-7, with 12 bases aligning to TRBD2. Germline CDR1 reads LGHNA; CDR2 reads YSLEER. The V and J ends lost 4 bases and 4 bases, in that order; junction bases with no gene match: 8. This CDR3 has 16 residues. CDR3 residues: CASSPQAGTSGYEQYF. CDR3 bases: TGCGCCAGCAGCCCGCAAGCTGGGACTAGCGGGTACGAGCAGTACTTC.

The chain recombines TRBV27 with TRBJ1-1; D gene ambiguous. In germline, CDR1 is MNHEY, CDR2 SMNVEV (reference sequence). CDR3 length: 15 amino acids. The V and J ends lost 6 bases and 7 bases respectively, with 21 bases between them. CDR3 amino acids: CASRLQLTGGGEAFF. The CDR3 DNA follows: TGTGCCAGCAGGCTACAACTAACTGGAGGCGGTGAAGCTTTCTTT.

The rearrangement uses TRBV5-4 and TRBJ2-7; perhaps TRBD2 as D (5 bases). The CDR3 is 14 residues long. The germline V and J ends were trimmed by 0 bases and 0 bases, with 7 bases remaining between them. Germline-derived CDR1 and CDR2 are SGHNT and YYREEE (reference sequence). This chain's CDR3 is CASSLAGFSYEQYF. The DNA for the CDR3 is TGTGCCAGCAGCTTGGCGGGGTTCTCCTACGAGCAGTACTTC.